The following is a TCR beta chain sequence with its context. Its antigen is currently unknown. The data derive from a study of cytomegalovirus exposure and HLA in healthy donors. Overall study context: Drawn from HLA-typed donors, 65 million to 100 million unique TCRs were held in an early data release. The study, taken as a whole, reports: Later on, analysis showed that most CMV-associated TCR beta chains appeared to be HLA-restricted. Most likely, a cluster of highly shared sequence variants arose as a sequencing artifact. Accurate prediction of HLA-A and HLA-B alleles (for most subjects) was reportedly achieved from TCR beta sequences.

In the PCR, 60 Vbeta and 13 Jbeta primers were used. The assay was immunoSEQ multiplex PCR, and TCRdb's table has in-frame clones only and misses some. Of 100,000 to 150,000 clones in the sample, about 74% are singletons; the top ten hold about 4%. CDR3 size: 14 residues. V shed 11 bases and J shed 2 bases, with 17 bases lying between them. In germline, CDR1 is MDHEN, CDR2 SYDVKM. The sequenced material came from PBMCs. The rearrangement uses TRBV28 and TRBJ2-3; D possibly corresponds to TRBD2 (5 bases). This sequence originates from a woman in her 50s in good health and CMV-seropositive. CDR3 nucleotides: TGTGCCTCCCAGGACGGGGAGATCACAGATACGCAGTATTTT. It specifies CASQDGEITDTQYF. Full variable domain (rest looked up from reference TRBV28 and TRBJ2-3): DVKVTQSSRYLVKRTGEKVFLECVQDMDHENMFWYRQDPGLGLRLIYFSYDVKMKEKGDIPEGYSVSREKKERFSLILESASTNQTSMYLCASQDGEITDTQYFGPGTRLTVL.